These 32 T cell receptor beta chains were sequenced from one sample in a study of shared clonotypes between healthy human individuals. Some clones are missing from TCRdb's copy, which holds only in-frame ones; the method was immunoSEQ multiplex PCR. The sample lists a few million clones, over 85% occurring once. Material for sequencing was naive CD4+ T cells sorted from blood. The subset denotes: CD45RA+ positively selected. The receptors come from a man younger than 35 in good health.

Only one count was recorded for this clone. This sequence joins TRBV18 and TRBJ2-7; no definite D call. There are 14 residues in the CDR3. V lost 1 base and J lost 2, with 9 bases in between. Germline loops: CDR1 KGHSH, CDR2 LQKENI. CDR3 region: CASSPQGRAYEQYF. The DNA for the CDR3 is TGTGCCAGCTCACCACAGGGAAGGGCCTACGAGCAGTACTTC. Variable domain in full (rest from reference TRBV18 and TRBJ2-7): NAGVMQNPRHLVRRRGQEARLRCSPMKGHSHVYWYRQLPEEGLKFMVYLQKENIIDESGMPKERFSAEFPKEGPSILRIQQVVRGDSAAYFCASSPQGRAYEQYFGPGTRLTVT.

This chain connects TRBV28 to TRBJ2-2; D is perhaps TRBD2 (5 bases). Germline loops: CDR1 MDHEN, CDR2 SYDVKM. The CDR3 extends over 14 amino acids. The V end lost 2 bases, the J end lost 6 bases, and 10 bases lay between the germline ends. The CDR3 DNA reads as TGTGCCAGCAGTTTAACTAGTGGGGCCGGGGAGCTGTTTTTT. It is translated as CASSLTSGAGELFF.

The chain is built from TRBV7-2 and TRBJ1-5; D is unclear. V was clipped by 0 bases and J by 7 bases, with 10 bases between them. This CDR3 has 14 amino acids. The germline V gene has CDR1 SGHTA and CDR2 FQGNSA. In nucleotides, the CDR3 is TGTGCCAGCAGCTTAGCGGCCAGTCAACAGCCCCAGCATTTT. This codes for CASSLAASQQPQHF.

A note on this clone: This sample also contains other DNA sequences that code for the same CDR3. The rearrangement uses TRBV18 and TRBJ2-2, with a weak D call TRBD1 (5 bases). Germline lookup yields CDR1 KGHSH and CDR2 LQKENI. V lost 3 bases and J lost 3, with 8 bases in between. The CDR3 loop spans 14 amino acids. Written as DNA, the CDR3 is TGTGCCAGCTCACCTGACAGATACACCGGGGAGCTGTTTTTT. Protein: CASSPDRYTGELFF.

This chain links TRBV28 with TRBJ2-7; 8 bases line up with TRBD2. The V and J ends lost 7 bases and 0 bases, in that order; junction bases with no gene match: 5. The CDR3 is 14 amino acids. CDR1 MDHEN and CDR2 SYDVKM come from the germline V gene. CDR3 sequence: CASKERGFSYEQYF. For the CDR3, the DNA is TGTGCCAGCAAGGAGCGGGGGTTCTCCTACGAGCAGTACTTC.

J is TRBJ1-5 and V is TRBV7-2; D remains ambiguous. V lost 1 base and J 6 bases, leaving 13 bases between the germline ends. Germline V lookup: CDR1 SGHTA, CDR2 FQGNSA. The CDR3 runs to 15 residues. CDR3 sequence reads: CASSLVAGEGQPQHF. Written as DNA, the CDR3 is TGTGCCAGCAGCTTAGTCGCCGGGGAGGGTCAGCCCCAGCATTTT. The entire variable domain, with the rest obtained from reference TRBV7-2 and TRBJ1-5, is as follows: GAGVSQSPSNKVTEKGKDVELRCDPISGHTALYWYRQSLGQGLEFLIYFQGNSAPDKSGLPSDRFSAERTGGSVSTLTIQRTQQEDSAVYLCASSLVAGEGQPQHFGDGTRLSIL.

The CDR3 sequence: CASSRGTEAFF. The CDR3 DNA follows: TGTGCCAGCAGCCGGGGCACTGAAGCTTTCTTT. This chain connects TRBV7-2 to TRBJ1-1; no reliable D call. This CDR3 comprises 11 residues. CDR1 is SGHTA and CDR2 is FQGNSA in the germline V gene. Trimming took 5 bases from V and 4 from J, leaving 5 bases between them.

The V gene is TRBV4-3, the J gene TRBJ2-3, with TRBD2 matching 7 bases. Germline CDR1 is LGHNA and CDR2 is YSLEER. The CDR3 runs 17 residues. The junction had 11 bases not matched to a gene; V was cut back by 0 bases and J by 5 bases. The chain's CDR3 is CASSQDGITSDRDTQYF. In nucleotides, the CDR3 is TGCGCCAGCAGCCAAGACGGGATTACTAGCGACAGAGATACGCAGTATTTT.

In DNA, the CDR3 is TGTGCCAGCAGCTCAGGATATCGGCGCGAGCAGTACTTC. Protein sequence: CASSSGYRREQYF. The chain uses TRBV7-9 and TRBJ2-7; no reliable D call. V dropped 4 bases and J dropped 6 bases, with 13 bases sitting between them. The CDR3 spans 13 residues. Germline values: CDR1 SEHNR, CDR2 FQNEAQ (reference sequence).

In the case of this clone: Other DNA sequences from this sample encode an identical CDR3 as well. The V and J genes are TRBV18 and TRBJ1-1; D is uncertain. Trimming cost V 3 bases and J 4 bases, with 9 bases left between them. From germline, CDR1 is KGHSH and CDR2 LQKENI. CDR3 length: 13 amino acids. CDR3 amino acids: CASSPRESTEAFF. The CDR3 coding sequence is TGTGCCAGCTCACCGAGGGAGAGCACTGAAGCTTTCTTT.

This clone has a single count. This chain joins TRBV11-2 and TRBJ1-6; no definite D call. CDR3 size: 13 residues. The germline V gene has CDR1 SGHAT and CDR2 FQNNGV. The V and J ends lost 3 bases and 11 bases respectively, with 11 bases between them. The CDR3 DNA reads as TGTGCCAGCAGCTTCAAATACGAACCACCCCTCCACTTT. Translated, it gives CASSFKYEPPLHF.

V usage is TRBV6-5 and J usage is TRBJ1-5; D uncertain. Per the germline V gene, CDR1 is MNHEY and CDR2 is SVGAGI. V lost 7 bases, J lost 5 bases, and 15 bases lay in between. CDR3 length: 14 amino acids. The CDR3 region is CASTYWEGDQPQHF. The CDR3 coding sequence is TGTGCCAGCACCTATTGGGAGGGCGATCAGCCCCAGCATTTT.

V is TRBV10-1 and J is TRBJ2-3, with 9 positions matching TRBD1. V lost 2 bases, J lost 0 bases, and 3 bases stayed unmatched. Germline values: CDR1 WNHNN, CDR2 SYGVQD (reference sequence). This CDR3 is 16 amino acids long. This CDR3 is CASSEPGTGSTDTQYF. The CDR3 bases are TGCGCCAGCAGTGAGCCCGGGACAGGGAGCACAGATACGCAGTATTTT.

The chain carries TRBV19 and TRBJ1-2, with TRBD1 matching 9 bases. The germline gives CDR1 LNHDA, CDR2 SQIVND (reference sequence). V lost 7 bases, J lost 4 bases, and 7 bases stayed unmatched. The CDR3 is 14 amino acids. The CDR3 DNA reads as TGTGCCAGTACCATGGGGACAGGGCTCTATGGCTACACCTTC. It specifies CASTMGTGLYGYTF.

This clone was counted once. The CDR3 sequence is CASKKDREIGYEQYF. The CDR3 coding sequence is TGTGCCAGCAAAAAAGACAGGGAAATCGGCTACGAGCAGTACTTC. The chain joins TRBV7-2 to TRBJ2-7; TRBD1 aligns across 7 bases. Unmatched junction bases numbered 12, after V lost 7 bases and J lost 3 bases. Germline V lookup: CDR1 SGHTA, CDR2 FQGNSA. The CDR3 totals 15 residues. The variable domain in full, with the rest retrieved from reference TRBV7-2 and TRBJ2-7, is GAGVSQSPSNKVTEKGKDVELRCDPISGHTALYWYRQSLGQGLEFLIYFQGNSAPDKSGLPSDRFSAERTGGSVSTLTIQRTQQEDSAVYLCASKKDREIGYEQYFGPGTRLTVT.

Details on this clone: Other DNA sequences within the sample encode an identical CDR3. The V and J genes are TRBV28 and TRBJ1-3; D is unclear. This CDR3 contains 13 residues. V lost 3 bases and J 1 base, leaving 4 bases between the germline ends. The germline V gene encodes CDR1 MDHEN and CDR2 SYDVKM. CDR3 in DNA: TGTGCCAGCAGTTTTGGGTCTGGAAACACCATATATTTT. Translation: CASSFGSGNTIYF.

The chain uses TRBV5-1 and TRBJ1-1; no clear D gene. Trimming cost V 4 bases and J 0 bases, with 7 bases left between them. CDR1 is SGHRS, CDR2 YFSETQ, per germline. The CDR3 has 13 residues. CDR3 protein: CASSPSMNTEAFF. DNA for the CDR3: TGCGCCAGCAGCCCAAGTATGAACACTGAAGCTTTCTTT.

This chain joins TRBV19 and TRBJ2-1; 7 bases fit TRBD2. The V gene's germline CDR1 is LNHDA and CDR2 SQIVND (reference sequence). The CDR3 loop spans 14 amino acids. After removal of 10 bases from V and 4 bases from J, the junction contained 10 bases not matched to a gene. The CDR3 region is CATSPMGGYNEQFF. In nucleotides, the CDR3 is TGTGCCACCTCCCCTATGGGGGGGTACAATGAGCAGTTCTTC.

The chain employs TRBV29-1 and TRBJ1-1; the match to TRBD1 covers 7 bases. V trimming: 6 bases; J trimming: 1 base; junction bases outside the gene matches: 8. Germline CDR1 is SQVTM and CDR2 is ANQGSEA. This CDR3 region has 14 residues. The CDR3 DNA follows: TGCAGCGTGGAACTGACAGGGAAGAACACTGAAGCTTTCTTT. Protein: CSVELTGKNTEAFF. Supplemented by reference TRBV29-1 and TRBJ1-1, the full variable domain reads SAVISQKPSRDICQRGTSLTIQCQVDSQVTMMFWYRQQPGQSLTLIATANQGSEATYESGFVIDKFPISRPNLTFSTLTVSNMSPEDSSIYLCSVELTGKNTEAFFGQGTRLTVV.

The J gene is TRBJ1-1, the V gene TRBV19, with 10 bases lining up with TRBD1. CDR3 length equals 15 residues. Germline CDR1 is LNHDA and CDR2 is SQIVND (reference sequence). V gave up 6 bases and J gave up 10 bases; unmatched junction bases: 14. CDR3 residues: CASSDVGTGASLAFF. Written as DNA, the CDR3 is TGTGCCAGTAGCGATGTAGGGACAGGGGCTTCGTTAGCTTTCTTT.

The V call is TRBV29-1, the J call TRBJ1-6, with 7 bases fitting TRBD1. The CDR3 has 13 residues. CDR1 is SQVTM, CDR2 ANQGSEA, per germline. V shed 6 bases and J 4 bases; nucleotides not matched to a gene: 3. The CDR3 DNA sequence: TGCAGCGTCAGGACAGGATATAATTCACCCCTCCACTTT. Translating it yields CSVRTGYNSPLHF.

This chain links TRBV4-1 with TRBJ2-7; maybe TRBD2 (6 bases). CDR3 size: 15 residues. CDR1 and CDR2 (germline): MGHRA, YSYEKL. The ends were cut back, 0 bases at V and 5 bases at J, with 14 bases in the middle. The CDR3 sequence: CASSQDVGLRNEQYF. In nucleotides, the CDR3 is TGCGCCAGCAGCCAAGATGTAGGACTACGAAACGAGCAGTACTTC.

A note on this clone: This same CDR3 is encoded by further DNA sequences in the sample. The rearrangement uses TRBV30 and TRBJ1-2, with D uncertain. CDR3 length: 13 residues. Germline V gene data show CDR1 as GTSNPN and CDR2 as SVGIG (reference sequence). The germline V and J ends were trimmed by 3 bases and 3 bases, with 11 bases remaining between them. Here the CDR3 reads CAWSGRGDYGYTF. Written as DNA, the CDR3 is TGTGCCTGGAGCGGGCGGGGAGACTATGGCTACACCTTC.

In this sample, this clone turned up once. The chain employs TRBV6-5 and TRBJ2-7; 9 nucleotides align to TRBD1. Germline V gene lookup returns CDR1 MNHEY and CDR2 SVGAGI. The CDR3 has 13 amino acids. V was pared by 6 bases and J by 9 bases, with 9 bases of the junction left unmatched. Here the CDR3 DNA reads TGTGCCAGCAGCCCGGGACAGGGATCGTGGCAGTACTTC. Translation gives CASSPGQGSWQYF.

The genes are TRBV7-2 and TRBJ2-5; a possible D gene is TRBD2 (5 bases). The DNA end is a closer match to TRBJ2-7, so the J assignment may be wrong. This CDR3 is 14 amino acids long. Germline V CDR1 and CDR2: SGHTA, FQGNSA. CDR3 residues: CASSLVLAGYEQYF. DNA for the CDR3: TGTGCCAGCAGCTTAGTACTGGCGGGTTACGAGCAGTACTTC.

The chain's CDR3 is CASSVGDATNEKLFF. CDR3 sequence (DNA): TGTGCCAGCAGCGTCGGAGATGCAACTAATGAAAAACTGTTTTTT. The J gene is TRBJ1-4, the V gene TRBV9, with D unresolved. CDR1 SGDLS and CDR2 YYNGEE come from the germline V gene. V was clipped by 2 bases and J by 0 bases, with 8 bases between them. The CDR3 is made up of 15 amino acids.

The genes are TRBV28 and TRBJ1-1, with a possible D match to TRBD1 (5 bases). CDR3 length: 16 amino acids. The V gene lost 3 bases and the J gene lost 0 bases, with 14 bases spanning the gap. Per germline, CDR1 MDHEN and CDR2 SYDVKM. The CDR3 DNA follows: TGTGCCAGCAGTTTCTCAGGGTCCGTTATGAACACTGAAGCTTTCTTT. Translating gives CASSFSGSVMNTEAFF.

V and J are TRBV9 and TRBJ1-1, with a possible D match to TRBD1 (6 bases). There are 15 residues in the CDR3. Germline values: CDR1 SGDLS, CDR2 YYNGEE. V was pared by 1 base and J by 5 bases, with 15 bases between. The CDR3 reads CASSVRGGGFTEAFF. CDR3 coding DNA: TGTGCCAGCAGCGTAAGAGGGGGGGGATTTACTGAAGCTTTCTTT. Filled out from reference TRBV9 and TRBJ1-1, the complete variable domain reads DSGVTQTPKHLITATGQRVTLRCSPRSGDLSVYWYQQSLDQGLQFLIQYYNGEERAKGNILERFSAQQFPDLHSELNLSSLELGDSALYFCASSVRGGGFTEAFFGQGTRLTVV.

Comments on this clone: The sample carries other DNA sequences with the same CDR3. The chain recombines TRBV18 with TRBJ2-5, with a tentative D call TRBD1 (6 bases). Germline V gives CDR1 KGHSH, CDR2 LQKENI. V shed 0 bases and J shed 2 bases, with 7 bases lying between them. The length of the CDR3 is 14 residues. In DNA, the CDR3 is TGTGCCAGCTCACCACCGGGGGCGCAAGAGACCCAGTACTTC. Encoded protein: CASSPPGAQETQYF.

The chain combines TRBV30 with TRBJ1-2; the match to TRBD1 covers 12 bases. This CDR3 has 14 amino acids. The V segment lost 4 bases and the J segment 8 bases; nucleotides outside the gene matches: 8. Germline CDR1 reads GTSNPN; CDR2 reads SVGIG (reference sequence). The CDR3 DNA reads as TGTGCCTGGAACCGGGACAGGGGGCGTGGAGGCTACACCTTC. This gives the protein CAWNRDRGRGGYTF.

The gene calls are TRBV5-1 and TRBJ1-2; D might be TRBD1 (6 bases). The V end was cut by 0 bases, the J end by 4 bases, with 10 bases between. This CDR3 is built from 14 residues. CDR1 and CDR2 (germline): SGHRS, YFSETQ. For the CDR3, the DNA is TGCGCCAGCAGCTTGGAAGGGGACACCTATGGCTACACCTTC. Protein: CASSLEGDTYGYTF.

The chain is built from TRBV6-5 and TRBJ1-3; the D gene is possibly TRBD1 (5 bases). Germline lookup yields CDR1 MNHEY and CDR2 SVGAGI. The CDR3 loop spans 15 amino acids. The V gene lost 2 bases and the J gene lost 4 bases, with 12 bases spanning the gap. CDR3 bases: TGTGCCAGCAGTTACGCGACAGCATCGGGAAACACCATATATTTT. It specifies CASSYATASGNTIYF.